Below are 24 T cell receptor beta chains sequenced from a single sample in a study of blood T cell repertoires in COVID-19. Using immunoSEQ multiplex PCR, the repertoire was profiled, and TCRdb retains in-frame clones only, with some absent. This repertoire shows 80,000 to 90,000 clones, around 88% found once; its top ten account for less than 6.5%. What was sequenced was peripheral blood. The receptor source for this set is a man between 60 and 75 years old with acute or convalescent COVID-19.

The V call is TRBV18, the J call TRBJ2-3; possible D gene TRBD1, 6 bases. The germline CDR1 and CDR2 sequences are KGHSH and LQKENI. The CDR3 covers 15 residues. Trimming took off 3 bases at V and 4 bases at J, with 14 bases between the two ends. This CDR3 reads CASSPQTGGSDTQYF. CDR3 in DNA: TGTGCCAGCTCACCTCAGACAGGCGGGTCAGATACGCAGTATTTT. Full variable domain (remainder filled in from reference TRBV18 and TRBJ2-3): NAGVMQNPRHLVRRRGQEARLRCSPMKGHSHVYWYRQLPEEGLKFMVYLQKENIIDESGMPKERFSAEFPKEGPSILRIQQVVRGDSAAYFCASSPQTGGSDTQYFGPGTRLTVL.

V and J are TRBV7-2 and TRBJ2-1; D might be TRBD2 (6 bases). CDR1 SGHTA and CDR2 FQGNSA come from the germline V gene. Trimming removed 9 bases from V and 8 bases from J, with 14 bases in between. This CDR3 contains 12 residues. The CDR3 DNA reads TGTGCCAGTCGGTTGGGGAGGTATGAGCAGTTCTTC. Its translation: CASRLGRYEQFF.

The chain is built from TRBV12-3 or TRBV12-4 and TRBJ2-5, with TRBD1 matching over 7 bases. The CDR3 length is 12 residues. With 6 bases clipped from V and 4 bases from J, the junction kept 2 bases outside the gene matches. CDR3 protein: CASSPGGETQYF. CDR3 sequence (DNA): TGTGCCAGCAGCCCAGGGGGAGAGACCCAGTACTTC.

This clone was counted only a few times. The chain links TRBV29-1 to TRBJ2-2; D is perhaps TRBD1 (6 bases). Germline V gene data show CDR1 as SQVTM and CDR2 as ANQGSEA. With 1 base removed from V and 6 bases from J, the gap between germline ends came to 12 bases. CDR3 length: 14 amino acids. The CDR3 loop is CSVEGVNRAGELFF. The CDR3 nucleotides read TGCAGCGTTGAAGGTGTCAACAGGGCCGGGGAGCTGTTTTTT.

V is TRBV30 and J is TRBJ1-1, with D tentatively TRBD1 (6 bases). V lost 3 bases, J lost 0 bases, and 11 bases lay in between. CDR1 GTSNPN and CDR2 SVGIG come from the germline V gene (reference sequence). The CDR3 has 14 residues. Here the CDR3 reads CAWRSGAMNTEAFF. CDR3 nucleotide sequence: TGTGCCTGGAGGTCAGGGGCGATGAACACTGAAGCTTTCTTT.

V usage is TRBV9 and J usage is TRBJ1-2, with 10 bases aligning to TRBD1. Germline CDR1 SGDLS, CDR2 YYNGEE. The CDR3 totals 14 residues. V lost 3 bases to trimming and J lost 3 bases; unmatched junction nucleotides: 2. CDR3 amino acids: CASSAGTGDYGYTF. CDR3 coding DNA: TGTGCCAGCAGCGCGGGGACAGGGGACTATGGCTACACCTTC.

This chain links TRBV4-1 with TRBJ1-2; 8 positions agree with TRBD1. Germline V gene data show CDR1 as MGHRA and CDR2 as YSYEKL. Trimming removed 0 bases from V and 6 bases from J; junction bases left unmatched: 3. The CDR3 is 14 residues long. Here the CDR3 reads CASSQDKDRDGYTF. Written as DNA, the CDR3 is TGCGCCAGCAGCCAAGATAAGGACAGGGATGGCTACACCTTC.

The genes are TRBV30 and TRBJ1-5; D gene uncertain. V lost 2 bases to trimming and J lost 4 bases, with 6 bases between them. The germline CDR1 and CDR2 sequences are GTSNPN and SVGIG (reference sequence). This CDR3 contains 12 residues. The CDR3 nucleotides read TGTGCCTGGAGTCTGGCAAATCAGCCCCAGCATTTT. Protein: CAWSLANQPQHF.

V and J are TRBV18 and TRBJ1-2, with D maybe TRBD1 (6 bases). V dropped 3 bases and J dropped 4 bases, with 9 bases sitting between them. The CDR3 is made up of 13 amino acids. Germline assignment: CDR1 KGHSH and CDR2 LQKENI. The DNA for the CDR3 is TGTGCCAGCTCACCTCCGACAGGCTATGGCTACACCTTC. Residues: CASSPPTGYGYTF.

The CDR3 sequence is CASSYVGARGYTF. The CDR3 bases are TGTGCCAGCAGTTACGTGGGGGCCCGTGGCTACACCTTC. The chain recombines TRBV6-5 with TRBJ1-2; D possibly corresponds to TRBD1 (6 bases). The CDR3 runs 13 residues. CDR1 and CDR2 (germline): MNHEY, SVGAGI. V was clipped by 2 bases and J by 7 bases, with 11 bases between them.

The rearrangement joins TRBV5-6 to TRBJ1-1; TRBD1 is a possible D gene (5 bases). The CDR3 spans 14 residues. The ends were cut back, 5 bases at V and 4 bases at J, with 15 bases in the middle. The germline V gene has CDR1 SGHDT and CDR2 YYEEEE. In DNA form, the CDR3 reads TGTGCCAGCAGGCCCGGGACGGAGGGCACTGAAGCTTTCTTT. Protein: CASRPGTEGTEAFF.

The chain has TRBV10-3 and TRBJ1-1, with TRBD1 matching over 7 bases. J lost 0 bases, V lost 5 bases, and 3 bases had no gene match. This CDR3 has 14 residues. CDR1 is ENHRY, CDR2 SYGVKD, per germline. CDR3 loop: CAISSGTVNTEAFF. The CDR3 coding sequence is TGTGCCATCAGTTCCGGGACAGTGAACACTGAAGCTTTCTTT.

This clone came up once. This chain connects TRBV5-6 to TRBJ1-2; D remains unclear. Germline V gene sequence: CDR1 SGHDT, CDR2 YYEEEE. The germline V and J ends were trimmed by 0 bases and 4 bases, with 19 bases remaining between them. The CDR3 is made up of 17 amino acids. CDR3 in amino acids: CASSLAPGGTSSYGYTF. CDR3 in DNA: TGTGCCAGCAGCTTGGCGCCAGGAGGCACTTCGTCCTATGGCTACACCTTC. The full variable domain, rest sourced from reference TRBV5-6 and TRBJ1-2, is DAGVTQSPTHLIKTRGQQVTLRCSPKSGHDTVSWYQQALGQGPQFIFQYYEEEERQRGNFPDRFSGHQFPNYSSELNVNALLLGDSALYLCASSLAPGGTSSYGYTFGSGTRLTVV.

The CDR3 sequence is CASSARDRETQYF. Here the CDR3 DNA reads TGTGCCAGCAGCGCCAGGGATAGAGAGACCCAGTACTTC. The V call is TRBV7-8, the J call TRBJ2-5; TRBD1 is a possible D gene (5 bases). V was pared by 5 bases and J by 4 bases, with 11 bases between. Germline-derived CDR1 and CDR2 are SGHVS and FQNEAQ. The CDR3 contains 13 residues.

This rearrangement joins TRBV5-4 to TRBJ1-2; TRBD1 aligns across 8 bases. Germline assignment: CDR1 SGHNT and CDR2 YYREEE (reference sequence). This CDR3 comprises 14 residues. V gave up 4 bases and J gave up 5 bases; unmatched junction bases: 7. In nucleotides, the CDR3 is TGTGCCAGCAGCCGGCTTCAGGGGGCATATGGCTACACCTTC. It translates to CASSRLQGAYGYTF.

The chain carries TRBV29-1 and TRBJ1-2; TRBD1 aligns across 7 bases. This CDR3 contains 13 residues. The germline gives CDR1 SQVTM, CDR2 ANQGSEA. V lost 6 bases, J lost 4 bases, and 8 bases stayed unmatched. The CDR3 protein is CSVRSRQGYGYTF. In DNA form, the CDR3 reads TGCAGCGTCCGCAGTAGACAGGGCTATGGCTACACCTTC. Together with reference TRBV29-1 and TRBJ1-2, the CDR3 gives the full variable domain: SAVISQKPSRDICQRGTSLTIQCQVDSQVTMMFWYRQQPGQSLTLIATANQGSEATYESGFVIDKFPISRPNLTFSTLTVSNMSPEDSSIYLCSVRSRQGYGYTFGSGTRLTVV.

The gene calls are TRBV5-1 and TRBJ1-2; a weak D match, TRBD1 (6 bases). V lost 4 bases to trimming and J lost 8 bases, with 12 bases between them. The CDR3 has 12 amino acids. Germline CDR1 and CDR2: SGHRS and YFSETQ. The CDR3 bases are TGCGCCAGCAGCCAGGGGACACACGGCTACACCTTC. It codes for CASSQGTHGYTF. Full variable domain (remainder filled in from reference TRBV5-1 and TRBJ1-2): KAGVTQTPRYLIKTRGQQVTLSCSPISGHRSVSWYQQTPGQGLQFLFEYFSETQRNKGNFPGRFSGRQFSNSRSEMNVSTLELGDSALYLCASSQGTHGYTFGSGTRLTVV.

The genes are TRBV3-1 (or the pseudogene TRBV3-2) and TRBJ1-1, with D perhaps matching TRBD1 (6 bases). Germline assignment: CDR1 LGHDT and CDR2 YNNKEL (reference sequence). V was pared by 6 bases and J by 0 bases, with 11 bases between. CDR3 length: 14 amino acids. The CDR3 DNA sequence: TGTGCCAGCAGGAGACAGGCTCTGAACACTGAAGCTTTCTTT. This encodes CASRRQALNTEAFF.

The rearrangement uses TRBV7-2 and TRBJ1-5; no firm D call. Trimming removed 1 base from V and 5 bases from J, with 21 bases in between. Looked up from germline, CDR1 is SGHTA and CDR2 is FQGNSA. The CDR3 consists of 18 residues. The CDR3 bases are TGTGCCAGCAGCTTAGATTCTTGGGCGACCTCGCCCGATCAGCCCCAGCATTTT. Residues: CASSLDSWATSPDQPQHF.

The chain uses TRBV13 and TRBJ1-1, with D hard to call. This CDR3 region has 12 residues. The ends were cut back, 3 bases at V and 8 bases at J, with 10 bases in the middle. Germline CDR1 and CDR2: PRHDT and FYEKMQ (reference sequence). CDR3 amino acids: CASSLTPFEAFF. The CDR3 DNA is TGTGCCAGCAGCTTGACACCCTTCGAAGCTTTCTTT.

This clone was seen more than once but under ten times. V is TRBV4-3 and J is TRBJ1-1; weak D call: TRBD1 (6 bases). Germline V gene sequence: CDR1 LGHNA, CDR2 YSLEER. V shed 4 bases and J shed 4 bases, with 13 bases lying between them. CDR3 length: 14 residues. The CDR3: CASSPMGASTEAFF. For the CDR3, the DNA is TGCGCCAGCAGCCCCATGGGGGCTAGCACTGAAGCTTTCTTT.

This clone was counted a few times. The chain has TRBV30 and TRBJ2-7, with TRBD1 as a possible D gene (6 bases). The CDR3 sequence is 11 residues long. V was pared by 1 base and J by 5 bases, with 6 bases between. Germline-derived CDR1 and CDR2 are GTSNPN and SVGIG (reference sequence). CDR3 amino acids: CAWSGQDEQYF. CDR3 DNA: TGTGCCTGGAGTGGACAGGACGAGCAGTACTTC.

The chain uses TRBV3-1 (or the pseudogene TRBV3-2) and TRBJ2-5; D remains ambiguous. The V end lost 2 bases, the J end lost 4 bases, and 8 bases lay between the germline ends. Germline CDR1 is LGHDT and CDR2 is YNNKEL (reference sequence). CDR3 length: 13 amino acids. The CDR3 here is CASSQQQPETQYF. CDR3 coding DNA: TGTGCCAGCAGCCAACAACAACCAGAGACCCAGTACTTC.

The chain recombines TRBV19 with TRBJ1-1; perhaps TRBD1 as D (5 bases). Germline-derived CDR1 and CDR2 are LNHDA and SQIVND (reference sequence). This CDR3 comprises 14 residues. Trimming removed 11 bases from V and 0 bases from J, with 16 bases in between. CDR3 sequence: CAVLGRGMNTEAFF. The DNA for the CDR3 is TGTGCCGTGCTTGGACGGGGGATGAACACTGAAGCTTTCTTT.